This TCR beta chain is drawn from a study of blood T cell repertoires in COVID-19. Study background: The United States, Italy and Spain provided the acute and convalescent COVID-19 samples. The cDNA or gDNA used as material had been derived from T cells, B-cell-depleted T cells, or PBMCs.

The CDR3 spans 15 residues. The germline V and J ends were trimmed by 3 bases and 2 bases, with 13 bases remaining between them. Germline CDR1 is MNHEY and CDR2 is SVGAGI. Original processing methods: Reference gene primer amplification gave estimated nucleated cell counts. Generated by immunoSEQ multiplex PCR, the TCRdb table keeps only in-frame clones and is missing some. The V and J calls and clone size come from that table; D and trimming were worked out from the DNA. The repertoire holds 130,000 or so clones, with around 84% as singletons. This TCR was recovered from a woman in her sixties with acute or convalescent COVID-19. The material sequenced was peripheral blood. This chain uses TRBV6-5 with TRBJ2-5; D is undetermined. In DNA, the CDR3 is TGTGCCAGCAGTTATGGTTTTGAGGAGCAAGAGACCCAGTACTTC. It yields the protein CASSYGFEEQETQYF.